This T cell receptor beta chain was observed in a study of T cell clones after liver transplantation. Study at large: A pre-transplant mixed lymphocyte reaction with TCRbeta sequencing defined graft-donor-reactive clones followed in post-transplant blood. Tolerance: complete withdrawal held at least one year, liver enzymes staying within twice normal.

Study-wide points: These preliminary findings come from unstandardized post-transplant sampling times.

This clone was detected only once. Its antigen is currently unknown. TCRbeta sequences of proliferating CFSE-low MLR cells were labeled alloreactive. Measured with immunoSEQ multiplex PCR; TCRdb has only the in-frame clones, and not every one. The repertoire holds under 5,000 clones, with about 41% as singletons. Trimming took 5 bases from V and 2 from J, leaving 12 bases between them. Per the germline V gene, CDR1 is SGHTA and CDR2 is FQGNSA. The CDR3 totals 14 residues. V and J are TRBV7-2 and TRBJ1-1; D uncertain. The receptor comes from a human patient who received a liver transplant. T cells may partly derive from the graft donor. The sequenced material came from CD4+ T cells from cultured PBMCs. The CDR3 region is CASSKYGDNTEAFF. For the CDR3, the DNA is TGTGCCAGCAGCAAATACGGGGATAACACTGAAGCTTTCTTT.